One sample yielded the 9 T cell receptor beta chains listed below, sequenced in a study of blood T cells in healthy people across ages. Combining a sample-barcoded 5' primer with a J-beta primer mix, a second PCR ran for roughly 7 to 12 cycles. TCRdb analysed the 5' RACE reads with MiXCR anew, one entry per CDR3 protein. The sample carries 1.5 million to 2 million distinct CDR3 sequences, about 30% recorded once. Input material: blood. Receptors were obtained from a woman younger than 45 in good health.

This chain joins TRBV2 and TRBJ2-5; no firm D call. CDR3 size: 13 residues. V lost 3 bases, J lost 5 bases, and 10 bases lay in between. Germline lookup yields CDR1 SNHLY and CDR2 FYNNEI. As DNA, the CDR3 is TGTGCCAGCAGTGAGGAAGGAGAGGAGACCCAGTACTTC. The encoded protein is CASSEEGEETQYF. The full variable domain, its missing parts supplied by reference TRBV2 and TRBJ2-5, is EPEVTQTPSHQVTQMGQEVILRCVPISNHLYFYWYRQILGQKVEFLVSFYNNEISEKSEIFDDQFSVERPDGSNFTLKIRSTKLEDSAMYFCASSEEGEETQYFGPGTRLLVL.

The table lists this clonotype with a count of one. A much larger clone sits a single nucleotide away, making a read error possible. The chain joins TRBV7-2 to TRBJ1-6, with 7 bases that match TRBD1. The CDR3 spans 14 residues. Trimming cost V 5 bases and J 18 bases; bases outside gene matches: 16. The germline V gene has CDR1 SGHTA and CDR2 FQGNSA. CDR3 sequence: CASSPTGPLESPHF. Written as DNA, the CDR3 is TGTGCCAGCAGCCCGACAGGGCCTTTGGAGTCCCCCCACTTT.

This clonotype was detected only a few times. This chain uses TRBV20-1 with TRBJ2-2; 13 bases are a match to TRBD2. Germline CDR1 DFQATT, CDR2 SNEGSKA (reference sequence). V trimming: 2 bases; J trimming: 0 bases; junction bases outside the gene matches: 6. CDR3 length: 18 residues. CDR3 sequence: CSARRLAGGRPNTGELFF. The CDR3 region has the DNA TGCAGTGCTAGACGACTAGCGGGGGGCCGGCCGAACACCGGGGAGCTGTTTTTT.

This clonotype was seen repeatedly, ten times or more. CDR3 region: CASSLGTGDSPLHF. CDR3 DNA sequence: TGCGCCAGCAGCTTGGGGACAGGGGATTCACCCCTCCACTTT. The chain has TRBV5-1 and TRBJ1-6, with TRBD1 matching 9 bases. V lost 0 bases to trimming and J lost 8 bases; unmatched junction nucleotides: 0. Germline lookup yields CDR1 SGHRS and CDR2 YFSETQ. This CDR3 spans 14 amino acids.

The rearrangement links TRBV27 to TRBJ2-4; the D is unclear. Germline values: CDR1 MNHEY, CDR2 SMNVEV (reference sequence). The V end was cut by 2 bases, the J end by 13 bases, with 18 bases between. CDR3 size: 14 residues. The CDR3 nucleotides read TGTGCCAGCAGTTTAGCGGACCTCTACAATGAGCAGTACTTC. Its translation: CASSLADLYNEQYF.

V gene TRBV4-1 combines with J gene TRBJ1-1; D is perhaps TRBD1 (6 bases). V lost 6 bases, J lost 1 base, and 15 bases lay in between. CDR1 MGHRA and CDR2 YSYEKL come from the germline V gene. The CDR3 runs 15 residues. CDR3: CASRHEGGANTEAFF. The CDR3 DNA reads as TGCGCCAGCAGACATGAGGGGGGTGCGAACACTGAAGCTTTCTTT.

This sequence joins TRBV3-1 and TRBJ1-5; D might be TRBD1 (5 bases). The CDR3 spans 17 residues. V lost 1 base to trimming and J lost 2 bases, with 15 bases between them. Germline V CDR1 and CDR2: LGHDT, YNNKEL (reference sequence). In DNA, the CDR3 is TGTGCCAGCAGCCAAGGCCGGCAGGGACGAGGCAATCAGCCCCAGCATTTT. This translates into CASSQGRQGRGNQPQHF.

V usage is TRBV5-1 and J usage is TRBJ1-2, with 7 bases that match TRBD1. The CDR3 extends over 11 amino acids. The V gene's germline CDR1 is SGHRS and CDR2 YFSETQ. Losses at the gene ends were 6 bases for V and 10 bases for J; bases not matched to a gene: 6. DNA for the CDR3: TGCGCCAGCACGGACAGGTCTGACTACACCTTC. Protein product: CASTDRSDYTF.

This clonotype was detected a few times. This chain joins TRBV10-3 and TRBJ2-1; unclear D gene. Germline V CDR1 and CDR2: ENHRY, SYGVKD. Trimming cost V 0 bases and J 7 bases, with 7 bases left between them. There are 13 residues in the CDR3. The CDR3 nucleotides read TGTGCCATCAGTGAGTCCGCACCGAATGAGCAGTTCTTC. It specifies CAISESAPNEQFF.